One T cell receptor (beta chain) is described in this entry. The data were taken from a study of blood T cell repertoires in COVID-19. Background on the study: T cells, B-cell-depleted T cells, or PBMCs supplied cDNA or gDNA.

CDR3 size: 15 residues. Germline V lookup: CDR1 SGHRS, CDR2 YFSETQ. The germline V and J ends were trimmed by 6 bases and 0 bases, with 13 bases remaining between them. Ages ranged from about 18 to 89 years, with residence in 24 US areas. Cohort placement rested on clinical history that participants reported themselves. As processed by the authors: Amplification with reference gene primers provided the estimates of nucleated cell counts. Profiling relied on immunoSEQ multiplex PCR, and the TCRdb table lists in-frame clones only, not all of them. The V and J calls and the clone size are those of that table, but D and trimming were determined from the DNA. This sample has approximately 290,000 clones, with 80% to 95% found just once.

This receptor was identified in a woman in her twenties or thirties who had recovered from COVID-19. The V gene is TRBV5-1, the J gene TRBJ1-3; TRBD1 is a possible D gene (6 bases). Input material: PBMCs or T cells enriched from blood (not recorded which). Here the CDR3 reads CASTNDRNSGNTIYF. The CDR3 DNA follows: TGCGCCAGCACAAATGACAGGAACTCTGGAAACACCATATATTTT. The full variable domain, its missing parts supplied by reference TRBV5-1 and TRBJ1-3, is KAGVTQTPRYLIKTRGQQVTLSCSPISGHRSVSWYQQTPGQGLQFLFEYFSETQRNKGNFPGRFSGRQFSNSRSEMNVSTLELGDSALYLCASTNDRNSGNTIYFGEGSWLTVV.